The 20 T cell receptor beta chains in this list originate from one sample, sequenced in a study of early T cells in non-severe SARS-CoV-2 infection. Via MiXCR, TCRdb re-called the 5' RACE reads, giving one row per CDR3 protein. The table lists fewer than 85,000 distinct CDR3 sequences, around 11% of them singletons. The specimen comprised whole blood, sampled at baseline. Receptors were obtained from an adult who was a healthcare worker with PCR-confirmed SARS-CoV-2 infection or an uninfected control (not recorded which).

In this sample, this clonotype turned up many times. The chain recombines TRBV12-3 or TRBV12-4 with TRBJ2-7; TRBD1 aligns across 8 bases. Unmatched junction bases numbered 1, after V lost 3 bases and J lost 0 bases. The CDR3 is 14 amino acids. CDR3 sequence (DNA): TGTGCCAGCAGTTTGGACAGGGTCTCCTACGAGCAGTACTTC. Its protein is CASSLDRVSYEQYF.

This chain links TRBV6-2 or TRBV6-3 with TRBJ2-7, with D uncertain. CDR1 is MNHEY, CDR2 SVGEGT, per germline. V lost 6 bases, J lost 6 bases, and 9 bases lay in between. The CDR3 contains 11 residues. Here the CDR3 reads CASSRLGEQYF. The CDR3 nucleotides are TGTGCCAGCAGCCGTTTAGGCGAGCAGTACTTC.

CDR3: CASSVAVLSSYNEQFF. The DNA of the CDR3 is TGTGCCAGCAGCGTAGCTGTTCTCAGCTCCTACAATGAGCAGTTCTTC. The chain employs TRBV9 and TRBJ2-1; D not resolved. Germline CDR1 and CDR2: SGDLS and YYNGEE. The V end lost 0 bases, the J end lost 0 bases, and 10 bases lay between the germline ends. The CDR3 is 16 residues long.

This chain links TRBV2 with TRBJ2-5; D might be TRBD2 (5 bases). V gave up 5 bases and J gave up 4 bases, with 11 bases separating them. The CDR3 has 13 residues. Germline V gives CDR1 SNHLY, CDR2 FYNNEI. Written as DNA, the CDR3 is TGTGCCAGCAGTTGGCGGGTTTCAGAGACCCAGTACTTC. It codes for CASSWRVSETQYF.

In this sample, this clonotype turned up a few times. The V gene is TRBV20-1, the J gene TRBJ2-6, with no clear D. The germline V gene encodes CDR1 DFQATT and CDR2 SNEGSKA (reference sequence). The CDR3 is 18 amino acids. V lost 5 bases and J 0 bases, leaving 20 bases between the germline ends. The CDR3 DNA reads TGCAGTGCTCCCCCCGTAGGTCAACCTGGCTCTGGGGCCAACGTCCTGACTTTC. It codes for CSAPPVGQPGSGANVLTF.

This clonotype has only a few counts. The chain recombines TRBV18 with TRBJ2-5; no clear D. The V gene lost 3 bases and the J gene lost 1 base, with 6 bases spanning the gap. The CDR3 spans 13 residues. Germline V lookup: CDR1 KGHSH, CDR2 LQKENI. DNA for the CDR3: TGTGCCAGCTCACCGGGCAGCCAAGAGACCCAGTACTTC. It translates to CASSPGSQETQYF. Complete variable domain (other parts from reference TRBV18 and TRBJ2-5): NAGVMQNPRHLVRRRGQEARLRCSPMKGHSHVYWYRQLPEEGLKFMVYLQKENIIDESGMPKERFSAEFPKEGPSILRIQQVVRGDSAAYFCASSPGSQETQYFGPGTRLLVL.

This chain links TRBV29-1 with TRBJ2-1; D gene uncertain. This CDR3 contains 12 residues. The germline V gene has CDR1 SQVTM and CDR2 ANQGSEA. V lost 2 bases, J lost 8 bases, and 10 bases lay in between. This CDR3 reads CSVENRDYEQFF. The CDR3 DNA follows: TGCAGCGTTGAAAATCGAGACTATGAGCAGTTCTTC.

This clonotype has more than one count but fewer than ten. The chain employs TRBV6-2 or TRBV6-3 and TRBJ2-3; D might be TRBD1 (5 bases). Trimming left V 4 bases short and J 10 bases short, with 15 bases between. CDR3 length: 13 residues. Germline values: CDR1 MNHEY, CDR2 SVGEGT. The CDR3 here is CASSFPEQGAQYF. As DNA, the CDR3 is TGTGCCAGCAGTTTCCCAGAGCAAGGGGCGCAGTATTTT.

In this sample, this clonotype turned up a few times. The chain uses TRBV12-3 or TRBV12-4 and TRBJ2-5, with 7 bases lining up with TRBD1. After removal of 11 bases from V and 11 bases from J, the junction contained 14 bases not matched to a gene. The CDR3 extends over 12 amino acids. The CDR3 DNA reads TGTGCCTGCTCGCTACAGGGGACCCTGCAGTACTTC. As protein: CACSLQGTLQYF.

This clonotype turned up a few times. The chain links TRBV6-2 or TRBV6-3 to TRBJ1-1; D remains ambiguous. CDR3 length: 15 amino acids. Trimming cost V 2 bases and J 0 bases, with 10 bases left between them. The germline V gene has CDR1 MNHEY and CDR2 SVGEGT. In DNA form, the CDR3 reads TGTGCCAGCAGTTACCGACCAATTATGAACACTGAAGCTTTCTTT. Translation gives CASSYRPIMNTEAFF.

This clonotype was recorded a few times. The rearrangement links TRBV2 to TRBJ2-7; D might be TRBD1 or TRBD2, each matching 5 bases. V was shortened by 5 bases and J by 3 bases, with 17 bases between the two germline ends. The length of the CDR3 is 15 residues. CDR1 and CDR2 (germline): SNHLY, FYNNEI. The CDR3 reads CASSFSGPWNYEQYF. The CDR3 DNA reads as TGTGCCAGCAGTTTCTCGGGACCTTGGAACTACGAGCAGTACTTC. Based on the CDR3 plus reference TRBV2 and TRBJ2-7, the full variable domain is EPEVTQTPSHQVTQMGQEVILRCVPISNHLYFYWYRQILGQKVEFLVSFYNNEISEKSEIFDDQFSVERPDGSNFTLKIRSTKLEDSAMYFCASSFSGPWNYEQYFGPGTRLTVT.

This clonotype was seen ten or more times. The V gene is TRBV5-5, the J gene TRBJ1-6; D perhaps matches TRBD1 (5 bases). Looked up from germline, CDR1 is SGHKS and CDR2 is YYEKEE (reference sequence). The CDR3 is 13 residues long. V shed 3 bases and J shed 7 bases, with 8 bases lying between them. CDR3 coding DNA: TGTGCCAGCAGCTGGCAGGGAAATTCACCCCTCCACTTT. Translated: CASSWQGNSPLHF.

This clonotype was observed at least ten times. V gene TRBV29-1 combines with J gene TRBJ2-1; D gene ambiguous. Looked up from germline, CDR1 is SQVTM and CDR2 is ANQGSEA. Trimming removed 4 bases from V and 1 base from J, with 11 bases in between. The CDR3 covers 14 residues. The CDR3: CSVARARSYNEQFF. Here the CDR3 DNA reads TGCAGCGTTGCTCGGGCTAGATCCTACAATGAGCAGTTCTTC.

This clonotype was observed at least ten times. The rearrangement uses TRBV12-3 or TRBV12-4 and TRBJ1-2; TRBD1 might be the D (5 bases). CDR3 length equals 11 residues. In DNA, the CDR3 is TGTGTAGTCGGGGGTAGGAATGGCTACACCTTC. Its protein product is CVVGGRNGYTF.

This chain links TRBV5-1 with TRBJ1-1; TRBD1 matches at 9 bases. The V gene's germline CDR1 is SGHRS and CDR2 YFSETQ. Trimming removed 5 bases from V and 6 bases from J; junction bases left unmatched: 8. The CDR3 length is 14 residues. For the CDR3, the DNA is TGCGCCAGCAGGAACAGGGGGCTAGGTCCTGAAGCTTTCTTT. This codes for CASRNRGLGPEAFF.

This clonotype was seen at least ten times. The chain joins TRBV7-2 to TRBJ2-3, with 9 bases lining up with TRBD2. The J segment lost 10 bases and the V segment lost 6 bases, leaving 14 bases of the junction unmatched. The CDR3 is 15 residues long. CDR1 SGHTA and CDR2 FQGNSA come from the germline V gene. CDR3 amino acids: CASSQSGGYHHAQYF. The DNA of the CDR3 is TGTGCCAGCAGTCAAAGCGGGGGGTACCATCATGCGCAGTATTTT.

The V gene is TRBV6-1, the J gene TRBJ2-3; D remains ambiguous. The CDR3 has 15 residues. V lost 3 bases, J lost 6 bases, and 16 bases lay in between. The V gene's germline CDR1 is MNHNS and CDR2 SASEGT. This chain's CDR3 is CASSEDLVRADTQYF. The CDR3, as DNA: TGTGCCAGCAGTGAGGATCTCGTAAGAGCGGATACGCAGTATTTT.

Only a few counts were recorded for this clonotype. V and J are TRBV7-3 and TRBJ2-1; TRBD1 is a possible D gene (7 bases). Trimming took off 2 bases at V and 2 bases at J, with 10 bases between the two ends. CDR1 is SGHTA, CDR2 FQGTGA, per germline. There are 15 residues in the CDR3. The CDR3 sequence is CASSLQGGTYNEQFF. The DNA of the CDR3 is TGTGCCAGCAGCTTACAGGGGGGCACCTACAATGAGCAGTTCTTC.

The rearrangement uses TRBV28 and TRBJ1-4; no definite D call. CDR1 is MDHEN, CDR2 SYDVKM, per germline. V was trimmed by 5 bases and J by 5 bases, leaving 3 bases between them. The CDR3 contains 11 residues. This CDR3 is CASSQNEKLFF. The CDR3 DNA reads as TGTGCCAGCAGTCAAAATGAAAAACTGTTTTTT.

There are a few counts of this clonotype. CDR3 nucleotides: TGTGCCAGCAGTGAAGCGACACTATCTAGCACAGATACGCAGTATTTT. Translated, it gives CASSEATLSSTDTQYF. This chain connects TRBV6-1 to TRBJ2-3; D gene uncertain. CDR1 MNHNS and CDR2 SASEGT come from the germline V gene. V was pared by 0 bases and J by 0 bases, with 10 bases between. The CDR3 sequence is 16 residues long.